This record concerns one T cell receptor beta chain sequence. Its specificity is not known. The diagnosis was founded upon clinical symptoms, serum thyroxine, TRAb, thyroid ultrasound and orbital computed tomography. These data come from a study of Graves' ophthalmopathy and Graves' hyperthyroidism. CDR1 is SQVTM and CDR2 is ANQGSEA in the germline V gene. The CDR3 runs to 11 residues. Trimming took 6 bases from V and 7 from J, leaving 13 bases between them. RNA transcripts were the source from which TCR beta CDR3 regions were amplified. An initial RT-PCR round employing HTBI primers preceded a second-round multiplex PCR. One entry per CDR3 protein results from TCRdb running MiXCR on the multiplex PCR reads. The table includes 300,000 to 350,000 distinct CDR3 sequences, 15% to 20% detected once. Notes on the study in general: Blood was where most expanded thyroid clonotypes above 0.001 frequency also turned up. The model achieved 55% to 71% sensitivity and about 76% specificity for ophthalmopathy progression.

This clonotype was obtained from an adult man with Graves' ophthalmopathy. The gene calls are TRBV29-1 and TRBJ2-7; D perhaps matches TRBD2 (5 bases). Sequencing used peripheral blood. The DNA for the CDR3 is TGCAGCGTCGACGATACGGGGGAGCAGTACTTC. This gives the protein CSVDDTGEQYF.